The sequence of this T cell receptor (beta chain) was determined in a study of shared clonotypes between healthy human individuals. Background on the study: CD8 memory received one plate per donor, CD8 naive two, CD4 memory three and CD4 naive three.

CDR3 size: 16 residues. With 4 bases clipped from V and 4 bases from J, the junction kept 8 bases outside the gene matches. Germline CDR1 SGHDT, CDR2 YYEEEE. The study, taken as a whole, reports: Blood alone was sampled, and tissue repertoires likely differ. Large depth notwithstanding, sorted-subset sequencing proved incomplete by rarefaction. Generally, naive subsets came out with larger estimated richness than memory subsets.

Produced via immunoSEQ multiplex PCR; TCRdb's table is partial and in-frame only. The data hold around 640,000 clones, with roughly 95% observed a single time. A note on this clone: Its antigen is undetermined.

Naive CD8 cells comprised CD45RO-negative, CCR7-positively selected cells, excluding terminally differentiated effector memory CD45RA+ cells. The clonotype was recovered from a woman aged 25 to 45 in good health. The sequencing input was naive CD8+ T cells sorted from blood. The J gene is TRBJ2-5, the V gene TRBV5-6; 12 bases align to TRBD2. CDR3 amino acids: CASSHLTGLAGETQYF. As DNA, the CDR3 is TGTGCCAGCAGCCACCTGACGGGACTAGCGGGAGAGACCCAGTACTTC.